The T cell receptor beta chain under discussion was sequenced for a study of breast tumors, draining lymph nodes, adjacent tissues. Broader study findings: Tumors had less TCR diversity than lymph nodes, more than nontumor tissue.

The V end lost 6 bases, the J end lost 2 bases, and 20 bases lay between the germline ends. The CDR3 is 17 residues long. CDR1 and CDR2 from the germline V gene are SGHTS and YDEGEE. TCRdb re-called the multiplex PCR reads with MiXCR, one entry per CDR3 protein. The sample has around 230,000 distinct CDR3 sequences, 32% seen once. Concerning this clonotype itself: Its antigen remains unknown. It may be a read error: a sequence one base away is much more abundant.

Breast cancer patients provided tissue from their axillary draining lymph nodes. The rearrangement joins TRBV5-8 to TRBJ2-2; D may be TRBD1 (5 bases). The clonotype comes from a female donor with breast cancer. Some clones in this sample may be carry-over from other donors' samples. Sequencing was carried out using axillary lymph node tissue. The CDR3: CASTPVTATYNTGELFF. DNA for the CDR3: TGTGCCAGCACCCCGGTGACAGCGACATATAACACCGGGGAGCTGTTTTTT.